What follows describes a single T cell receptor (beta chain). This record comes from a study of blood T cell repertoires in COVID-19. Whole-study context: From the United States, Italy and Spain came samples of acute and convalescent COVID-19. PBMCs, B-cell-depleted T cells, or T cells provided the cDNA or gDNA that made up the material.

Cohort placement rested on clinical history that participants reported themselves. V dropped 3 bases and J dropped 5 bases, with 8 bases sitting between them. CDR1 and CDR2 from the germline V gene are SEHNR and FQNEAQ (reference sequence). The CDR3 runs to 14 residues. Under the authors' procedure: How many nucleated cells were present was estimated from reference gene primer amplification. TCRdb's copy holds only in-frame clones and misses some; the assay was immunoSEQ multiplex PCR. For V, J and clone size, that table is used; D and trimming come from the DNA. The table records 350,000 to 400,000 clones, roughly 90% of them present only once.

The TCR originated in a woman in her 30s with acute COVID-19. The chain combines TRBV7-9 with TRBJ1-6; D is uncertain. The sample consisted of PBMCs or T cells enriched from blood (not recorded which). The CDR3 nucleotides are TGTGCCAGCAGCTTGGTCGGGAATAATTCACCCCTCCACTTT. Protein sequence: CASSLVGNNSPLHF. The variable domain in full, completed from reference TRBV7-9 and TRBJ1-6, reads DTGVSQNPRHKITKRGQNVTFRCDPISEHNRLYWYRQTLGQGPEFLTYFQNEAQLEKSRLLSDRFSAERPKGSFSTLEIQRTEQGDSAMYLCASSLVGNNSPLHFGNGTRLTVT.